These 5 T cell receptor beta chains were sequenced from one sample in a study of neoadjuvant nivolumab and ipilimumab in lung cancer (dated by TCRdb to 2018 to 2021). Library preparation employed the immunoSEQ multiplex PCR assay. TCRdb limited this immuneACCESS table to in-frame rearrangements with V and J called. A share of clones is missing; checked studies link under half to unresolved V genes, and the rest is unexplained. The sample table lists roughly 20,000 clones, almost 80% of them with a count of one. Clones ranked in the top ten supply around 8.1% of the sample. The sample's time point label, decoded: at surgical resection after neoadjuvant nivolumab +/- ipilimumab. Sequencing used tumor tissue, obtained after neoadjuvant nivolumab, alone or with ipilimumab, at or shortly before surgery. The receptor source for this set is an adult with non-small cell lung cancer.

This clone was observed a single time. J is TRBJ1-2 and V is TRBV6-5; D is uncertain. Germline CDR1 MNHEY, CDR2 SVGAGI. V shed 0 bases and J shed 8 bases, with 16 bases lying between them. The CDR3 extends over 15 amino acids. The CDR3 DNA follows: TGTGCCAGCAGTTACTCGCTCGATCTCCTGGGCGGCTACACCTTC. This encodes CASSYSLDLLGGYTF.

V is TRBV4-2 and J is TRBJ2-3; 14 bases agree with TRBD2. The J segment lost 1 base and the V segment lost 7 bases, leaving 1 base of the junction unmatched. This CDR3 has 15 amino acids. Germline V gives CDR1 LGHNA, CDR2 YNFKEQ. The CDR3 DNA is TGTGCCAGCAAGGGACTAGCGGGGGGCACAGATACGCAGTATTTT. This encodes CASKGLAGGTDTQYF.

The chain links TRBV2 to TRBJ2-5, with D possibly being TRBD2 (6 bases). The germline gives CDR1 SNHLY, CDR2 FYNNEI. Between the trimmed V and J ends, which lost 3 bases and 1 base, there was a span of 15 bases. The CDR3 is 16 residues long. The CDR3 bases are TGTGCCAGCAGTGAGGGGAGTTCAGCGGGCCAAGAGACCCAGTACTTC. This codes for CASSEGSSAGQETQYF. Together with reference TRBV2 and TRBJ2-5, the CDR3 gives the full variable domain: EPEVTQTPSHQVTQMGQEVILRCVPISNHLYFYWYRQILGQKVEFLVSFYNNEISEKSEIFDDQFSVERPDGSNFTLKIRSTKLEDSAMYFCASSEGSSAGQETQYFGPGTRLLVL.

J is TRBJ2-7 and V is TRBV18, with D unresolved. The V gene's germline CDR1 is KGHSH and CDR2 LQKENI. V lost 6 bases to trimming and J lost 0 bases, with 9 bases between them. The CDR3 totals 13 residues. This chain's CDR3 is CASSKGLSYEQYF. CDR3 coding DNA: TGTGCCAGCTCTAAAGGCCTCTCCTACGAGCAGTACTTC.

The chain combines TRBV29-1 with TRBJ1-1; maybe TRBD1 (6 bases). Germline-derived CDR1 and CDR2 are SQVTM and ANQGSEA. The CDR3 sequence is 15 residues long. The germline V and J ends were trimmed by 6 bases and 8 bases, with 25 bases remaining between them. In nucleotides, the CDR3 is TGCAGCGTAGGCGGCTCCGGGACCCAGGGGATAGAAGCTTTCTTT. Its protein product is CSVGGSGTQGIEAFF.